Listed below are T cell receptor beta chains from one sample, sequenced in a study of T cell responses to AZD1222 COVID-19 vaccine. The data were produced by immunoSEQ multiplex PCR, yet TCRdb's version contains in-frame clones alone and is incomplete. The sample carries 97,000 or so clones, 85% to 90% recorded once. This specimen was peripheral blood, taken on day 0 of AZD1222 vaccination. The receptors stem from an adult in good health. Both conserved end residues are part of each CDR3. The D gene is left open where the match is weak. Rows give clone size only sometimes, using once, few, many, or a class for an expanded clone.

TRBV2,TRBJ2-1,TRBD2,.,CASSVTSGRNEQFF,TGTGCCAGCAGTGTAACTAGCGGGAGGAATGAGCAGTTCTTC
TRBV4-2,TRBJ2-1,TRBD2,.,CASSQEASGSLNEQFF,TGTGCCAGCAGCCAAGAAGCTAGCGGGAGTCTAAATGAGCAGTTCTTC
TRBV28,TRBJ2-1,.,.,CASSPQVGLNYNEQFF,TGTGCCAGCAGTCCCCAGGTGGGTCTGAACTACAATGAGCAGTTCTTC
TRBV19,TRBJ2-7,TRBD2,.,CASSISLTLAEPPYEQYF,TGTGCCAGTAGTATAAGCCTAACTCTAGCGGAGCCACCGTACGAGCAGTACTTC
TRBV7-6,TRBJ2-7,TRBD2,.,CASSFIPTSGKSYEQYF,TGTGCCAGCAGCTTCATCCCTACTAGCGGGAAATCCTACGAGCAGTACTTC
TRBV3-1/TRBV3-2,TRBJ2-7,.,.,CASSQDALYEQYF,TGTGCCAGCAGCCAAGATGCCTTATACGAGCAGTACTTC
TRBV7-9,TRBJ1-3,.,.,CASRSSGDSGNTIYF,TGTGCCAGCAGATCGTCCGGGGACTCTGGAAACACCATATATTTT
TRBV29-1,TRBJ1-2,.,.,CSVEGPVYGYTF,TGCAGCGTTGAAGGACCGGTCTATGGCTACACCTTC
TRBV6-5,TRBJ1-1,.,.,CASSYSKVSMNTEAFF,TGTGCCAGCAGTTACTCGAAGGTCTCCATGAACACTGAAGCTTTCTTT
TRBV29-1,TRBJ2-3,.,.,CSAGYTDTQYF,TGCAGCGCAGGGTACACAGATACGCAGTATTTT
TRBV2,TRBJ1-1,.,.,CASSREPNTEAFF,TGTGCCAGCAGCAGAGAGCCCAACACTGAAGCTTTCTTT
TRBV28,TRBJ2-2,TRBD2,once,CAYSGGTGELFF,TGTGCCTATAGCGGGGGAACCGGGGAGCTGTTTTTT
TRBV30,TRBJ1-1,.,once,CAGTSLMNTEAFF,TGTGCCGGTACATCGCTTATGAACACTGAAGCTTTCTTT
TRBV18,TRBJ2-3,TRBD2,.,CASSPPGLAGRDTQYF,TGTGCCAGCTCACCGCCGGGACTAGCGGGACGAGATACGCAGTATTTT
TRBV5-6,TRBJ1-6,.,.,CASSSSTAGYNSPLHF,TGTGCCAGCAGCTCCAGTACAGCGGGGTATAATTCACCCCTCCACTTT
TRBV11-2,TRBJ2-5,TRBD2,once,CASSFSASGAQETQYF,TGTGCCAGCAGCTTTTCGGCTAGCGGAGCCCAAGAGACCCAGTACTTC
TRBV28,TRBJ1-5,TRBD1,.,CASTLGDSPGPQHF,TGTGCCAGCACTCTTGGGGACAGCCCGGGGCCCCAGCATTTT
TRBV10-2,TRBJ2-5,.,.,CASSERQVQETQYF,TGCGCCAGCAGTGAGCGGCAGGTACAAGAGACCCAGTACTTC
TRBV28,TRBJ1-6,.,.,CASSLYLSYNSPLHF,TGTGCCAGCAGTTTATATCTGTCCTATAATTCACCCCTCCACTTT
TRBV19,TRBJ2-5,.,.,CASSIAYGLEETQYF,TGTGCCAGTAGTATCGCCTATGGACTTGAAGAGACCCAGTACTTC
TRBV13,TRBJ1-1,.,.,CASSLFFMGALDTEAFF,TGTGCCAGCAGCTTATTTTTCATGGGGGCATTGGACACTGAAGCTTTCTTT
TRBV2,TRBJ1-3,.,.,CASSEQGYGNTIYF,TGTGCCAGCAGTGAACAGGGGTATGGAAACACCATATATTTT
TRBV25-1,TRBJ1-6,TRBD1,once,CASSDGTGGSSPLHF,TGTGCCAGCAGTGATGGGACAGGGGGTAGTTCACCCCTCCACTTT